This is a list of T cell receptor beta chains from one sample in a study of blood T cell repertoires in COVID-19. Method: immunoSEQ multiplex PCR; TCRdb's copy keeps in-frame clones and lacks some. The sample lists about 15,000 clones; roughly 80% were seen once. The sample consisted of peripheral blood. These receptors all come from a human donor in a cohort sampled during active COVID-19. Each CDR3 is given with its conserved first and last residue. D genes are given only for firm matches. The size entry is marked missing in some rows and otherwise reads once, few, many or a size class.

abundance | j_gene | d_gene | v_gene | CDR3aa | CDR3nt
- | TRBJ1-4 | TRBD1 | TRBV3-1/TRBV3-2 | CASSLGTGGEKLFF | TGTGCCAGCAGCCTGGGGACAGGGGGGGAAAAACTGTTTTTT
- | TRBJ2-1 | TRBD2 | TRBV27 | CAIGLAALNEQFF | TGTGCCATCGGACTAGCGGCTTTAAATGAGCAGTTCTTC
once | TRBJ2-1 | TRBD1 | TRBV4-3 | CASSQPKGQGIGSYNEQFF | TGCGCCAGCAGCCAACCGAAGGGACAGGGGATTGGGTCCTACAATGAGCAGTTCTTC
few | TRBJ2-3 | TRBD2 | TRBV7-6 | CASSLASGTSGESDTQYF | TGTGCCAGCAGCTTAGCGTCTGGGACTAGCGGGGAGTCAGATACGCAGTATTTT
- | TRBJ1-2 | - | TRBV6-6 | CASSLQSNYGYTF | TGTGCCAGCAGTTTACAGAGTAACTATGGCTACACCTTC
few | TRBJ1-2 | TRBD1 | TRBV10-3 | CAISESGQANYGYTF | TGTGCCATCAGTGAGTCGGGACAGGCGAACTATGGCTACACCTTC
- | TRBJ2-5 | TRBD2 | TRBV7-9 | CASSFLAGGQETQYF | TGTGCCAGCAGCTTTCTAGCGGGGGGGCAAGAGACCCAGTACTTC
- | TRBJ2-1 | TRBD1 | TRBV25-1 | CASSDPTGWDNEQFF | TGTGCCAGCAGTGACCCGACAGGGTGGGACAATGAGCAGTTCTTC
few | TRBJ1-5 | - | TRBV6-5 | CASGGLYSNQPQHF | TGTGCCAGCGGCGGGCTTTATAGCAATCAGCCCCAGCATTTT
- | TRBJ2-7 | - | TRBV10-3 | CAISSLPIGEQYF | TGTGCCATCAGTTCATTACCCATCGGCGAGCAGTACTTC
- | TRBJ2-7 | TRBD2 | TRBV28 | CASSPPAGTSGSRYEQYF | TGTGCCAGCAGCCCCCCCGCCGGGACTAGCGGGAGCCGCTACGAGCAGTACTTC
- | TRBJ2-3 | - | TRBV28 | CASRTGSTSTDTQYF | TGTGCCAGCCGAACAGGATCGACTAGCACAGATACGCAGTATTTT
- | TRBJ2-7 | TRBD2 | TRBV6-5 | CASSYGGGIYEQYF | TGTGCCAGCAGTTACGGCGGGGGGATCTACGAGCAGTACTTC
- | TRBJ2-1 | - | TRBV19 | CASSISAGSKQFF | TGTGCCAGTAGTATCTCGGCGGGCTCAAAACAGTTCTTC
- | TRBJ1-4 | - | TRBV18 | CASSQLATNEKLFF | TGTGCCAGCTCACAACTTGCAACTAATGAAAAACTGTTTTTT
- | TRBJ2-7 | TRBD2 | TRBV7-8 | CASSRAGGGYEQYF | TGTGCCAGCAGCCGAGCGGGAGGGGGCTACGAGCAGTACTTC
once | TRBJ1-1 | - | TRBV13 | CASSLGLRQPNTEAFF | TGTGCCAGCAGCTTAGGCCTGAGACAGCCCAACACTGAAGCTTTCTTT
- | TRBJ2-3 | TRBD2 | TRBV5-1 | CASRGSGTTDTQYF | TGCGCCAGCAGGGGAAGCGGGACGACAGATACGCAGTATTTT
medium-sized | TRBJ2-7 | TRBD1 | TRBV5-4 | CASSLIDRGKDEQYF | TGTGCCAGCAGCTTGATTGACAGGGGGAAGGACGAGCAGTACTTC
- | TRBJ2-3 | - | TRBV19 | CASSNWGGTDTQYF | TGTGCCAGTAGTAATTGGGGGGGCACAGATACGCAGTATTTT
- | TRBJ1-5 | TRBD1 | TRBV6-2/TRBV6-3 | CASSSGQGIKNQPQHF | TGTGCCAGCAGTTCTGGACAGGGGATTAAGAATCAGCCCCAGCATTTT
- | TRBJ1-2 | - | TRBV11-2 | CASSLKRTGTTYGYTF | TGTGCCAGCAGCTTAAAAAGAACCGGGACAACTTATGGCTACACCTTC
- | TRBJ2-3 | TRBD2 | TRBV11-1 | CASRASGGAADTQYF | TGTGCCAGCAGGGCTAGCGGGGGGGCGGCGGATACGCAGTATTTT
- | TRBJ1-5 | - | TRBV7-8 | CASSNPSRQGLNQPQHF | TGTGCCAGCAGTAACCCTTCGCGCCAGGGGCTCAATCAGCCCCAGCATTTT
- | TRBJ2-7 | - | TRBV6-2/TRBV6-3 | CASSYSARRPNEQYF | TGTGCCAGCAGTTACTCGGCGCGGAGACCTAACGAGCAGTACTTC
- | TRBJ2-7 | - | TRBV4-3 | CASSQGTASYEQYF | TGCGCCAGCAGCCAAGGGACAGCCTCCTACGAGCAGTACTTC
- | TRBJ2-1 | TRBD2 | TRBV16 | CASSQSSLAGPTEGYNEQFF | TGTGCCAGCAGCCAATCGTCACTAGCGGGACCCACCGAGGGCTACAATGAGCAGTTCTTC
- | TRBJ1-5 | - | TRBV19 | CASSSKGAATGQGPQHF | TGTGCCAGTAGTTCCAAAGGCGCGGCGACGGGTCAAGGGCCCCAGCATTTT
- | TRBJ2-7 | - | TRBV4-1 | CASSQDVTGIGQLFSYEQYF | TGCGCCAGCAGCCAAGATGTAACAGGAATCGGCCAGCTTTTCTCCTACGAGCAGTACTTC
- | TRBJ2-5 | - | TRBV10-3 | CAISDGGPYQETQYF | TGTGCCATCAGTGACGGAGGGCCGTACCAAGAGACCCAGTACTTC